The clone carrying this T cell receptor (beta chain) showed up many times. The sample comes from a study of T-cell memory formation after mild COVID-19. The V and J ends lost 1 base and 5 bases, in that order; junction bases with no gene match: 4. From germline, CDR1 is KGHSH and CDR2 LQKENI. CDR3 length: 14 residues. TCRdb itself ran the 5' RACE reads through MiXCR, one entry per CDR3 protein. This table holds over 350,000 distinct CDR3 sequences, about 24% found once. The rearrangement joins TRBV18 to TRBJ1-1, with TRBD1 identical over 7 bases. The sample comprised PBMCs or a T cell subset sorted from them (not recorded which). This clonotype originated in an adult woman who had mild COVID-19 (a few samples of this study predate the infection). Cell type and time point are not known. The chain's CDR3 is CASSPQGAGTEAFF. DNA of the CDR3: TGTGCCAGCTCACCACAGGGGGCCGGGACTGAAGCTTTCTTT.